This T cell receptor beta chain was sequenced during a study of T cells in Graves' hyperthyroidism and ophthalmopathy. Germline CDR1 is SGHAT and CDR2 is FQNNGV. Deletions cut 1 base from V and 1 base from J, with 11 bases between. CDR3 length: 17 amino acids. TCR beta CDR3 region amplification was performed from RNA transcripts. RT-PCR in the first round (using the HTBI primer set) targeted the TCR CDR3. A single record per CDR3 protein comes from TCRdb applying MiXCR to the multiplex PCR reads. There are hundreds of thousands of distinct CDR3 sequences in the sample; around a sixth occur only once, and roughly 13% lies in the top ten. In this sample, this clonotype turned up a few times.

This chain uses TRBV11-2 with TRBJ2-6; possibly TRBD2 for D (5 bases). This clonotype was sampled from a woman aged 18 to 35 with Graves' hyperthyroidism. The sample taken for sequencing was blood. CDR3: CASSLVALASGANVLTF. The CDR3 nucleotides are TGTGCCAGCAGCTTAGTAGCTCTAGCATCTGGGGCCAACGTCCTGACTTTC.